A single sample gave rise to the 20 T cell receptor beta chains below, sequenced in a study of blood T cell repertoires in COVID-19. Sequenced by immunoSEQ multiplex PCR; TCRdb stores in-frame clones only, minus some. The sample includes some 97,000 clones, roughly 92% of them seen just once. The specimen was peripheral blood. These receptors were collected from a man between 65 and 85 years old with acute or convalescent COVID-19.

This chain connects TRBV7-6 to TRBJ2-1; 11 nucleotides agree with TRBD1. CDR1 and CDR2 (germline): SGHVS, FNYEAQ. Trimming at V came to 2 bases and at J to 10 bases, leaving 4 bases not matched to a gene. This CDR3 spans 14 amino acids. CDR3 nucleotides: TGTGCCAGCAGCTTACCGGGACAGGGGGGGGAGCAGTTCTTC. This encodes CASSLPGQGGEQFF.

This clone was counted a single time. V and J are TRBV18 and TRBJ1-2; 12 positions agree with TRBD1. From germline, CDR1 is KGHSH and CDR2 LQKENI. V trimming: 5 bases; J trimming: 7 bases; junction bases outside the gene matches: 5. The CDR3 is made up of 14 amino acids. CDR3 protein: CASSSGQGASGYTF. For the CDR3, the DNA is TGTGCCAGCTCATCGGGACAGGGGGCGAGTGGCTACACCTTC.

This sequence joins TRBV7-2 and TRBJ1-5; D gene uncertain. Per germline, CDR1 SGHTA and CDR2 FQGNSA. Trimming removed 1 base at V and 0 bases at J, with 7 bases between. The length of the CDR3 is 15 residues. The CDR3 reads CASSLVGVSNQPQHF. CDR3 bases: TGTGCCAGCAGCTTAGTTGGAGTTAGCAATCAGCCCCAGCATTTT. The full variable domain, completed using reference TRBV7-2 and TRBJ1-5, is GAGVSQSPSNKVTEKGKDVELRCDPISGHTALYWYRQSLGQGLEFLIYFQGNSAPDKSGLPSDRFSAERTGGSVSTLTIQRTQQEDSAVYLCASSLVGVSNQPQHFGDGTRLSIL.

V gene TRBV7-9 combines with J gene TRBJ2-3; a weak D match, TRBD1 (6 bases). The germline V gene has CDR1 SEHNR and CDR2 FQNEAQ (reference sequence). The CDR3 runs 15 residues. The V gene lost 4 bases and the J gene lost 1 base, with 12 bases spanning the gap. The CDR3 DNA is TGTGCCAGCAGCTCCTGGACAGAGGGCACAGATACGCAGTATTTT. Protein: CASSSWTEGTDTQYF.

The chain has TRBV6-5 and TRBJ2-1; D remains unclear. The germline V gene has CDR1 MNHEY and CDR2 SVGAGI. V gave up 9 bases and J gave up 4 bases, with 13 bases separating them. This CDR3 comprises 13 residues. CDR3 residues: CASYRRGYNEQFF. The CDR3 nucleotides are TGTGCCAGTTACCGTCGCGGTTACAATGAGCAGTTCTTC.

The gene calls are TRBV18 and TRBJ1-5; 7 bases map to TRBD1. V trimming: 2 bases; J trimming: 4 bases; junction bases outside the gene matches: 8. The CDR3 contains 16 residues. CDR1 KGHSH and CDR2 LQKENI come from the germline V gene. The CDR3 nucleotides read TGTGCCAGCTCACCATCCTCTGACAGGGTAAATCAGCCCCAGCATTTT. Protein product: CASSPSSDRVNQPQHF.

The DNA of the CDR3 is TGTGCCACCAGCAGACTAGCTCAGAGCTCCTACAATGAGCAGTTCTTC. Amino acid sequence: CATSRLAQSSYNEQFF. The rearrangement joins TRBV15 to TRBJ2-1, with a possible D match to TRBD2 (5 bases). Trimming took off 2 bases at V and 0 bases at J, with 11 bases between the two ends. Germline assignment: CDR1 LNHNV and CDR2 YYDKDF (reference sequence). The CDR3 has 16 residues. The entire variable domain, with the rest obtained from reference TRBV15 and TRBJ2-1, is as follows: DAMVIQNPRYQVTQFGKPVTLSCSQTLNHNVMYWYQQKSSQAPKLLFHYYDKDFNNEADTPDNFQSRRPNTSFCFLDIRSPGLGDTAMYLCATSRLAQSSYNEQFFGPGTRLTVL.

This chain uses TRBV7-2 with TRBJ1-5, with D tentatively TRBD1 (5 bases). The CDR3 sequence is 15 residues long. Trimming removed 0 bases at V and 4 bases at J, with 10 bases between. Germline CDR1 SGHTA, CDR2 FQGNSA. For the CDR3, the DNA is TGTGCCAGCAGCTTAGCGTGGGGGGATAATCAGCCCCAGCATTTT. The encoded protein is CASSLAWGDNQPQHF.

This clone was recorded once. DNA for the CDR3: TGTGCCAGCAGCTATAGACGGACTAGCGGGGGCTATGAGCAGTTCTTC. Protein sequence: CASSYRRTSGGYEQFF. The chain joins TRBV5-6 to TRBJ2-1; 13 bases are a match to TRBD2. The CDR3 has 16 residues. Germline-derived CDR1 and CDR2 are SGHDT and YYEEEE. V shed 3 bases and J 8 bases; nucleotides not matched to a gene: 8.

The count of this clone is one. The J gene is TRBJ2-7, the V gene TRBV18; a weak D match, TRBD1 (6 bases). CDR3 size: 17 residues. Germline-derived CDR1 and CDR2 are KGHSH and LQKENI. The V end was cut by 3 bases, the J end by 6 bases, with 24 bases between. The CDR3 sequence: CASSPLDLGALSGEQYF. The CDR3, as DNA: TGTGCCAGCTCACCCCTCGACTTGGGGGCCTTGTCGGGCGAGCAGTACTTC. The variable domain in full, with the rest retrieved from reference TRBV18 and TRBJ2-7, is NAGVMQNPRHLVRRRGQEARLRCSPMKGHSHVYWYRQLPEEGLKFMVYLQKENIIDESGMPKERFSAEFPKEGPSILRIQQVVRGDSAAYFCASSPLDLGALSGEQYFGPGTRLTVT.

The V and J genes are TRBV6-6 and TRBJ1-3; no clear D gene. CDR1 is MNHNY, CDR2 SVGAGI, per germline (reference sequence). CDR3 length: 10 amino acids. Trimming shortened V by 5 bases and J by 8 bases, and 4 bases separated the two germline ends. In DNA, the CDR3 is TGTGCCAGCAGTGGGCACACCATATATTTT. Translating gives CASSGHTIYF.

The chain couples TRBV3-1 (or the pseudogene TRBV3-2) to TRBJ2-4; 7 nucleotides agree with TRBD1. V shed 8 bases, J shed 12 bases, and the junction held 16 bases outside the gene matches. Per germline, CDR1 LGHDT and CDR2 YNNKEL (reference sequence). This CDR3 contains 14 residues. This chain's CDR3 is CASGGELSGQRQYF. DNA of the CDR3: TGTGCCAGCGGCGGTGAGCTTTCGGGACAGCGTCAGTACTTC.

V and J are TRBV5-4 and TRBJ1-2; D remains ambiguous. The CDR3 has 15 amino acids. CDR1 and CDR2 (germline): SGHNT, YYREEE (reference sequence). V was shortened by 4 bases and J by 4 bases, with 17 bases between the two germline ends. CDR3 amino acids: CASSERLSGPYGYTF. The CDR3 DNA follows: TGTGCCAGCAGCGAGAGGCTCTCCGGCCCCTATGGCTACACCTTC.

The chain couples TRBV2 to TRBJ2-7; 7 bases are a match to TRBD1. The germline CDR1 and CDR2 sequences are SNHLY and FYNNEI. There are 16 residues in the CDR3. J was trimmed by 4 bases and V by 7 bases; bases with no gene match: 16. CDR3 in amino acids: CASKPFRTDRVYEQYF. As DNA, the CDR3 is TGTGCCAGCAAGCCTTTTCGAACTGACAGGGTATACGAGCAGTACTTC.

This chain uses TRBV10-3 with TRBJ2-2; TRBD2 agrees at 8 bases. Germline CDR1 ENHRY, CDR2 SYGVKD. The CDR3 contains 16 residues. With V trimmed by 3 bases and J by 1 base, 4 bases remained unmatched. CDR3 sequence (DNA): TGTGCCATCAGTGATCCAGCGGGGGTGAACACCGGGGAGCTGTTTTTT. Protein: CAISDPAGVNTGELFF.

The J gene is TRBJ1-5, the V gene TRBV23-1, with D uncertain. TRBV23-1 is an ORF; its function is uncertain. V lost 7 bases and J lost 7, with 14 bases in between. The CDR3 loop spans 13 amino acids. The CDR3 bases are TGCGCCAGCACCCGGAGCGGAGGGCAGCCCCAGCATTTT. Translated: CASTRSGGQPQHF.

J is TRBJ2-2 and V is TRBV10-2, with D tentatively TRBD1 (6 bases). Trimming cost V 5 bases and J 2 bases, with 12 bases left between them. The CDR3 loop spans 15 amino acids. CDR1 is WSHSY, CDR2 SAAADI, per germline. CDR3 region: CASSKDRPNTGELFF. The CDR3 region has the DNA TGCGCCAGCAGTAAGGACAGACCTAACACCGGGGAGCTGTTTTTT.

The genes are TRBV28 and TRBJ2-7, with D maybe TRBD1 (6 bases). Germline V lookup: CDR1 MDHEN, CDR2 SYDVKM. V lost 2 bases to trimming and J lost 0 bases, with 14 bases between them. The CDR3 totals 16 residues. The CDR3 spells CASSLPDRKSSYEQYF. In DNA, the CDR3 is TGTGCCAGCAGTTTACCGGACAGAAAGAGCTCCTACGAGCAGTACTTC. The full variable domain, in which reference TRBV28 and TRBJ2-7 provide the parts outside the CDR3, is DVKVTQSSRYLVKRTGEKVFLECVQDMDHENMFWYRQDPGLGLRLIYFSYDVKMKEKGDIPEGYSVSREKKERFSLILESASTNQTSMYLCASSLPDRKSSYEQYFGPGTRLTVT.

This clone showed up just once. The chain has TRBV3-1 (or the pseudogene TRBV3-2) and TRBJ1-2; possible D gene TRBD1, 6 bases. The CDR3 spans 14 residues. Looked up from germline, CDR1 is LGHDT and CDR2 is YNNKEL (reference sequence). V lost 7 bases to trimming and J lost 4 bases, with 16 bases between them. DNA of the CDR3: TGTGCCAGCACCCCGCCCGGGGGGCCCTATGGCTACACCTTC. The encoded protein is CASTPPGGPYGYTF.

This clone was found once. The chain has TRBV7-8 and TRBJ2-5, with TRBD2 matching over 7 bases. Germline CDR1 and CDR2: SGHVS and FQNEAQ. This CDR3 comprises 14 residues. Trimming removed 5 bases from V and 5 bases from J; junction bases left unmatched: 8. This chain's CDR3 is CASSTPGGEETQYF. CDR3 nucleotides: TGTGCCAGCAGCACACCGGGAGGAGAGGAGACCCAGTACTTC.